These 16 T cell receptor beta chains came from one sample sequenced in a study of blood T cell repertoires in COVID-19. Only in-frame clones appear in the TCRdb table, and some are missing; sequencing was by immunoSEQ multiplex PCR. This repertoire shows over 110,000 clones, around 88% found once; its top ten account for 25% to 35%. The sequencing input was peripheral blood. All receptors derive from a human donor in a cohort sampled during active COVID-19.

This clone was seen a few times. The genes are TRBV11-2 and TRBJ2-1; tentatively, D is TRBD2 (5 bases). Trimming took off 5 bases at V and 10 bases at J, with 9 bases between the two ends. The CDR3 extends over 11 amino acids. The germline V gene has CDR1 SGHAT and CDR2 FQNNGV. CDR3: CASSPREEQFF. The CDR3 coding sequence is TGTGCCAGCAGCCCTAGGGAGGAGCAGTTCTTC. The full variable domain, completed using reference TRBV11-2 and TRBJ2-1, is EAGVAQSPRYKIIEKRQSVAFWCNPISGHATLYWYQQILGQGPKLLIQFQNNGVVDDSQLPKDRFSAERLKGVDSTLKIQPAKLEDSAVYLCASSPREEQFFGPGTRLTVL.

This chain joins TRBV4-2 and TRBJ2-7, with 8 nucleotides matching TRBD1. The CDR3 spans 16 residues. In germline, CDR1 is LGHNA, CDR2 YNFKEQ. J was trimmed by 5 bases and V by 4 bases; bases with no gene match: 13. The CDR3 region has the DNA TGTGCCAGCAGCCCTCTTCCCGGACAGGGATTCCACGAGCAGTACTTC. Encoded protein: CASSPLPGQGFHEQYF.

CDR3 sequence: CASSRDRSASTYGYTF. DNA of the CDR3: TGCGCCAGCAGCAGGGACAGGAGTGCCTCCACCTATGGCTACACCTTC. The rearrangement uses TRBV5-1 and TRBJ1-2; 8 bases are shared with TRBD1. This CDR3 is 16 amino acids long. Germline V CDR1 and CDR2: SGHRS, YFSETQ. V shed 4 bases and J 4 bases; nucleotides not matched to a gene: 12.

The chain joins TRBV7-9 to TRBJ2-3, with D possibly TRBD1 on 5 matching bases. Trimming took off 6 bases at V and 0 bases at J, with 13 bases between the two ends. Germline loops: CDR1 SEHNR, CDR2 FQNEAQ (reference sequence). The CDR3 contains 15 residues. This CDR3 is CASSHRQGSTDTQYF. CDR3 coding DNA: TGTGCCAGCAGTCACCGGCAGGGTAGCACAGATACGCAGTATTTT.

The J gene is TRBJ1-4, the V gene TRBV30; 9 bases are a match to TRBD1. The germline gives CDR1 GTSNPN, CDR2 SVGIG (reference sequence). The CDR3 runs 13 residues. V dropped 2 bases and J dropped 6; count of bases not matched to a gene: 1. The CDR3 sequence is CAWSRTGDEKLFF. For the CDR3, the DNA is TGTGCCTGGAGTCGGACAGGGGATGAAAAACTGTTTTTT.

DNA of the CDR3: TGCGCCAGCAGCCAACAGTCCTCTAGCAATCAGCCCCAGCATTTT. Its protein is CASSQQSSSNQPQHF. The chain has TRBV4-1 and TRBJ1-5; D gene uncertain. This CDR3 contains 15 residues. Deletions cut 2 bases from V and 0 bases from J, with 8 bases between. Germline V lookup: CDR1 MGHRA, CDR2 YSYEKL.

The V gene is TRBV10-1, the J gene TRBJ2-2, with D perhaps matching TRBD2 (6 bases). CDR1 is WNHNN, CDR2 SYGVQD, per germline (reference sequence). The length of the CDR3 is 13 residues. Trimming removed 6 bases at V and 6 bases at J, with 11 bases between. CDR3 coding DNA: TGCGCCAGCAGCGACCGGGACTCCGGGGAGCTGTTTTTT. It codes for CASSDRDSGELFF.

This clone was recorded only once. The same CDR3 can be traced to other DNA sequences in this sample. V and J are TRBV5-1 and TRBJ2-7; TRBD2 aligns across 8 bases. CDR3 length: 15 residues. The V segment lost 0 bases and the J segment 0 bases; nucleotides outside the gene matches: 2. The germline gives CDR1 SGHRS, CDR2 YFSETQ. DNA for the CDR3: TGCGCCAGCAGCTTGGTGGCGGGGGGCTCCTACGAGCAGTACTTC. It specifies CASSLVAGGSYEQYF.

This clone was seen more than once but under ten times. CDR3: CASSQAPGDNYGYTF. DNA of the CDR3: TGCGCCAGCAGCCAAGCCCCAGGGGATAACTATGGCTACACCTTC. This chain connects TRBV4-1 to TRBJ1-2; TRBD1 might be the D (6 bases). Per germline, CDR1 MGHRA and CDR2 YSYEKL. V was clipped by 1 base and J by 1 base, with 10 bases between them. CDR3 length equals 15 residues.

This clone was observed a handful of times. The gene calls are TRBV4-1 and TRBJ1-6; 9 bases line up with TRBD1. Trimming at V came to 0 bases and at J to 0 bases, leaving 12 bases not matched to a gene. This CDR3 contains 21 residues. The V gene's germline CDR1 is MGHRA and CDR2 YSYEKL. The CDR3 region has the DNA TGCGCCAGCAGCCAAGATTTCGGGACAGGGCTACTAAGCTCCTATAATTCACCCCTCCACTTT. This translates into CASSQDFGTGLLSSYNSPLHF.

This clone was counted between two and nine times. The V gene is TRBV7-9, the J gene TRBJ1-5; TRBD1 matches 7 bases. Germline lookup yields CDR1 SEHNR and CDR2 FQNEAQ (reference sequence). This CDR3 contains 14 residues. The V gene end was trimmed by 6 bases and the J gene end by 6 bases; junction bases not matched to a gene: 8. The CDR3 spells CASSTDRVAQPQHF. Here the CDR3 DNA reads TGTGCCAGCAGTACCGACAGGGTGGCTCAGCCCCAGCATTTT. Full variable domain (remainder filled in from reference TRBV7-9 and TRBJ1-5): DTGVSQNPRHKITKRGQNVTFRCDPISEHNRLYWYRQTLGQGPEFLTYFQNEAQLEKSRLLSDRFSAERPKGSFSTLEIQRTEQGDSAMYLCASSTDRVAQPQHFGDGTRLSIL.

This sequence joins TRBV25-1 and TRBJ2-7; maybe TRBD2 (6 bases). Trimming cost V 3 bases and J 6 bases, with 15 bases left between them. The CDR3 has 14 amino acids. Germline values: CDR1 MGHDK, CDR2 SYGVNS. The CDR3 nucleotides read TGTGCCAGCAGTGATTTGATAAAGGGAGGCGAGCAGTACTTC. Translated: CASSDLIKGGEQYF.

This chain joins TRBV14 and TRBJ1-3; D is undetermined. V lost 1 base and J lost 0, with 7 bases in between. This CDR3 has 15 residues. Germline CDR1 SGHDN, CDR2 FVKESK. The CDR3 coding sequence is TGTGCCAGCAGCCAAGCGGGATACTCTGGAAACACCATATATTTT. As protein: CASSQAGYSGNTIYF.

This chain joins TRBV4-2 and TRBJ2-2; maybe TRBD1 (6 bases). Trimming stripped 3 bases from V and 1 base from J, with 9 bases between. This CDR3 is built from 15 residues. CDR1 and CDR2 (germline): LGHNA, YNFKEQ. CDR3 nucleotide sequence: TGTGCCAGCAGCCACCCGGGACAGAACACCGGGGAGCTGTTTTTT. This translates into CASSHPGQNTGELFF.

Written as DNA, the CDR3 is TGTGCCAGCAGCTTCGGACTGCCGGGACAGGGTTACGATGAGCAGTTCTTC. This translates into CASSFGLPGQGYDEQFF. This chain joins TRBV7-6 and TRBJ2-1; 9 bases fit TRBD1. Germline trimming cut 3 bases from V and 8 bases from J; bases unmatched to any gene: 14. The CDR3 contains 17 residues. The germline V gene encodes CDR1 SGHVS and CDR2 FNYEAQ.

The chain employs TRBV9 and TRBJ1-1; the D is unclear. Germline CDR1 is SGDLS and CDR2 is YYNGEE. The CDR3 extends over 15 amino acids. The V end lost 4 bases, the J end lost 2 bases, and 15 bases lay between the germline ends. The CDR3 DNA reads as TGTGCCAGCAGCTCTTTCGGAGGGCCCAACACTGAAGCTTTCTTT. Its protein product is CASSSFGGPNTEAFF.